This is a list of T cell receptor beta chains from one sample in a study of a mutant IDH1 vaccine in newly diagnosed glioma. Some clones are missing from TCRdb's copy, which holds only in-frame ones; the method was immunoSEQ multiplex PCR. The sample records tens of thousands of clones, approximately 71% being singletons. These receptors have no known antigen. The starting material was PBMCs, obtained from a glioma patient whose treatment included an IDH1 peptide vaccine. These receptors all come from a man aged 45 to 65 with glioma. Both conserved end residues are part of each CDR3. A D gene is named only where the DNA matches it firmly. Clone size is not always given. Where it is, it says once, few, many or a class for expanded clones.

TRBJ1-1,TRBV18,-,-,TGTGCCAGCTCACAAGGGCCACGGGAGAACACTGAAGCTTTCTTT,CASSQGPRENTEAFF
TRBJ1-5,TRBV2,few,-,TGTGCCAGCAGTGTCACAGCGAGCCAGCCCCAGCATTTT,CASSVTASQPQHF
TRBJ2-3,TRBV19,once,-,TGTGCCAGTAGTATAGGAAAGGAAGATACGCAGTATTTT,CASSIGKEDTQYF
TRBJ1-5,TRBV4-1,-,-,TGCGCCAGCAGCCCCTGGGGACACCGAAGGGCTAATCAGCCCCAGCATTTT,CASSPWGHRRANQPQHF
TRBJ2-5,TRBV7-9,-,-,TGTGCCAGCAGTGTCGCCGGGAACCAAGAGACCCAGTACTTC,CASSVAGNQETQYF
TRBJ2-5,TRBV29-1,-,-,TGCAGCGTTGAAGATCGTAACCGGTACCAAGAGACCCAGTACTTC,CSVEDRNRYQETQYF
TRBJ2-5,TRBV18,few,-,TGTGCCAGCTCACCAAAAGGAGGAGGGGAGACCCAGTACTTC,CASSPKGGGETQYF
TRBJ2-2,TRBV29-1,-,TRBD1,TGCAGCGTCGACAGGGGGCTAAACACCGGGGAGCTGTTTTTT,CSVDRGLNTGELFF
TRBJ1-1,TRBV19,few,-,TGTGCCAGTAGGACTCAGGGGCGGGTGACTGAAGCTTTCTTT,CASRTQGRVTEAFF
TRBJ1-3,TRBV6-6,once,-,TGTGCCAGCAGGTCGGTCTTGAGCTCTGGAAACACCATATATTTT,CASRSVLSSGNTIYF
TRBJ2-5,TRBV9,-,TRBD1,TGTGCCAGCAGCGTAGGGACAGGGTTGGGGGAGACCCAGTACTTC,CASSVGTGLGETQYF
TRBJ1-1,TRBV19,once,-,TGTGCCAGTAGTATCCGGGGTTGGGACACTGAAGCTTTCTTT,CASSIRGWDTEAFF
TRBJ2-5,TRBV6-6,-,-,TGTGCCAGCGAAGCGGCCACAGAGACCCAGTACTTC,CASEAATETQYF
TRBJ2-3,TRBV5-6,-,-,TGTGCCAGTACCGACCCGCAGGGGATCACAGATACGCAGTATTTT,CASTDPQGITDTQYF
TRBJ1-2,TRBV30,-,-,TGTGCCTGGAGTGTACCTCGAACAGGAGTTTTCTATGGCTACACCTTC,CAWSVPRTGVFYGYTF
TRBJ1-1,TRBV5-4,few,-,TGTGCCAGCAGCTCTACGGGCACTGAAGCTTTCTTT,CASSSTGTEAFF
TRBJ1-2,TRBV5-4,-,-,TGTGCCAGCAGCTTGCCCGAACCGGGACGTATAAAGGGGGGCTACACCTTC,CASSLPEPGRIKGGYTF
TRBJ2-2,TRBV5-5,-,-,TGTGCCAGCAGCTCCTTAAGGGACGACGGGGAGCTGTTTTTT,CASSSLRDDGELFF
TRBJ2-7,TRBV6-1,-,-,TGTGCCAGCAATAGGGTTTCCTACGAGCAGTACTTC,CASNRVSYEQYF
TRBJ1-2,TRBV6-5,many,-,TGTGCCAGCAGTCGAAGCCACCGGACGCGAGGCTACACCTTC,CASSRSHRTRGYTF
TRBJ1-5,TRBV19,few,-,TGTGCCAGTAGTATCTTAGGACAGCCCCAGCATTTT,CASSILGQPQHF
TRBJ1-5,TRBV25-1,-,-,TGTGCCAGCAGTGAAGCAGGGGGCAATCAGCCCCAGCATTTT,CASSEAGGNQPQHF
TRBJ1-6,TRBV5-1,-,TRBD1,TGCGCCAGCAGCTTGAGGGCCGGGACAGGGGTCTCACCCCTCCACTTT,CASSLRAGTGVSPLHF
TRBJ1-5,TRBV2,-,-,TGTGCCAGCGGGCAGGGGAATCAGCCCCAGCATTTT,CASGQGNQPQHF
TRBJ2-1,TRBV6-6,-,-,TGTGCCAGCAGGAGGTTCGGGGGCTACAATGAGCAGTTCTTC,CASRRFGGYNEQFF
TRBJ2-5,TRBV5-1,once,-,TGCGCCAGCAGCTTGGAATCCCGGCGCCGGGAGACCCAGTACTTC,CASSLESRRRETQYF
TRBJ2-7,TRBV11-3,-,TRBD1,TGTGCCAGCAGCTTAGACTCCCCCGGGACAGGGGAGGACGAGCAGTACTTC,CASSLDSPGTGEDEQYF
TRBJ1-1,TRBV4-1,-,-,TGCGCCAGCAGCCAAGAGCGAGGATTGAACACTGAAGCTTTCTTT,CASSQERGLNTEAFF
TRBJ1-4,TRBV30,-,-,TGTGCCTGGAAAACAGGGACTAATGAAAAACTGTTTTTT,CAWKTGTNEKLFF
TRBJ1-1,TRBV5-4,-,TRBD1,TGTGCCAGCAGCTTGAAGGGGGCCACTGAAGCTTTCTTT,CASSLKGATEAFF
TRBJ2-2,TRBV7-9,-,TRBD2,TGTGCCAGCAGCTTTAAAGCGGGGGGCGCAGCCGGGGAGCTGTTTTTT,CASSFKAGGAAGELFF
TRBJ2-2,TRBV10-3,-,-,TGTGCCATCAGTGAGTCGGACAAGAACACCGGGGAGCTGTTTTTT,CAISESDKNTGELFF
TRBJ1-1,TRBV15,-,TRBD1,TGTGCCACCAGCAGGGGGGAACAGGGGAGGACTGAAGCTTTCTTT,CATSRGEQGRTEAFF
TRBJ1-2,TRBV18,-,-,TGTGCCAGCCTCCCTAGCGGGGATGGCTACACCTTC,CASLPSGDGYTF
TRBJ1-4,TRBV4-1,-,-,TGCGCCAGCAGCCAAGAAGCTGCCGGGGAAAAACTGTTTTTT,CASSQEAAGEKLFF
TRBJ1-4,TRBV2,-,-,TGTGCCAGCAGTGTCTATTGGGCAGGGACCGTTGGGTCGGATATTGCAACTAATGAAAAACTGTTTTTT,CASSVYWAGTVGSDIATNEKLFF
TRBJ2-2,TRBV27,-,-,TGTGCCAGCACCCCCGGGACCCTAGGCGGGGAGCTGTTTTTT,CASTPGTLGGELFF
TRBJ1-1,TRBV5-4,-,-,TGTGCCAGCAGCTTGGCTTGGGGGCGGTCGGACACTGAAGCTTTCTTT,CASSLAWGRSDTEAFF
TRBJ1-4,TRBV4-1,-,-,TGCGCCAGCACCCAGTCCCCTGCAACTAATGAAAAACTGTTTTTT,CASTQSPATNEKLFF
TRBJ2-2,TRBV7-8,-,TRBD1,TGTGCCAGCAGTATTAGACAGGGGGCGAACACCGGGGAGCTGTTTTTT,CASSIRQGANTGELFF
TRBJ2-2,TRBV18,-,-,TGTGCCAGCTCACCACGAGGGACATCAAACACCGGGGAGCTGTTTTTT,CASSPRGTSNTGELFF
TRBJ1-2,TRBV2,-,-,TGTGCCAGCATGGAGGAAGACTATGGCTACACCTTC,CASMEEDYGYTF
TRBJ2-3,TRBV7-8,-,TRBD2,TGTGCCAGCAGTCCGAGCGGGAGGGTTGATACGCAGTATTTT,CASSPSGRVDTQYF
TRBJ2-7,TRBV6-1,few,-,TGTGCCAGCAGCCTTGACGGACTATACGAGCAGTACTTC,CASSLDGLYEQYF
TRBJ1-2,TRBV29-1,-,-,TGCAGCCTTGGGGGGCCAGCTAACTATGGCTACACCTTC,CSLGGPANYGYTF
TRBJ2-7,TRBV5-1,once,TRBD1,TGCGCCAGCAGCTTCCAAGGGACAGGGACCTACGAGCAGTACTTC,CASSFQGTGTYEQYF
TRBJ2-1,TRBV5-1,once,TRBD2,TGCGCCAGCAGCTTAGGGACTAGCAATCGCAATGAGCAGTTCTTC,CASSLGTSNRNEQFF
TRBJ2-2,TRBV18,once,TRBD1,TGTGCCACCCGTACCGGGACAGGGAACACCGGGGAGCTGTTTTTT,CATRTGTGNTGELFF
TRBJ1-2,TRBV10-3,-,-,TGTGCCATGACCCCGGGACCCAGAATTAGGGGCTACACCTTC,CAMTPGPRIRGYTF
TRBJ2-5,TRBV29-1,-,TRBD2,TGCAGCGTTGAAGATCGTACGGGACTATTGTCGTTGGAGACCCAGTACTTC,CSVEDRTGLLSLETQYF
TRBJ1-6,TRBV6-5,-,-,TGTGCCAGCAGTTCCTGGGGAGGTTCACCCCTCCACTTT,CASSSWGGSPLHF
TRBJ2-7,TRBV7-9,-,TRBD2,TGTGCCAGCAGCTCCGATCCGACTAGCAGCCACGAGCAGTACTTC,CASSSDPTSSHEQYF
TRBJ2-1,TRBV6-1,-,-,TGTGCCAGCAGTGAGGGTCGGAGCTCCTACAATGAGCAGTTCTTC,CASSEGRSSYNEQFF
TRBJ1-2,TRBV4-3,-,TRBD1,TGCGCCAGCAGCCCCGACAGGGGGTCTGGCTACACCTTC,CASSPDRGSGYTF